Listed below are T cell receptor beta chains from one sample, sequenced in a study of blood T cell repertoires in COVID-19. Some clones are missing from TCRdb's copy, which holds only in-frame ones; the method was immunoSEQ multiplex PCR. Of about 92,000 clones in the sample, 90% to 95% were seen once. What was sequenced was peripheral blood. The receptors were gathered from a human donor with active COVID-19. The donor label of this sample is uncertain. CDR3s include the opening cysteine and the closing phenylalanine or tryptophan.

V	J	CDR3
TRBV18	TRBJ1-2	CASSPVGTGVDGYTF
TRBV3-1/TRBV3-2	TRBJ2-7	CASSQEEEYEQYF
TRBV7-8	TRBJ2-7	CASSLGTETYEQYF
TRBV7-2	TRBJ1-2	CASSFGQGRGYTF
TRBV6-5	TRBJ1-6	CASSPQGSPLHF
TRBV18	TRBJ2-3	CASSPGTSTDTQYF
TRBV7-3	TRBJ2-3	CASSYVAGGGTDTQYF
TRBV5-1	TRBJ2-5	CASTTGGRDQETQYF
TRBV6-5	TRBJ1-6	CASSGTAYYSPLHF
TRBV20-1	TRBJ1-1	CSARGSSGAFF
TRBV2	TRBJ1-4	CASRVDRGHEKLFF
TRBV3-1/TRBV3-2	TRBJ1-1	CASSHGGGRGTEAFF
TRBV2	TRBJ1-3	CASSADRDAGNTIYF
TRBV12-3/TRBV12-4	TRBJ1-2	CASSLDWSYGYTF
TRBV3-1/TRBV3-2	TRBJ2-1	CASSRAGQVNEQFF
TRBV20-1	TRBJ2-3	CSASASGVTSTDTQYF
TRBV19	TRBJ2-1	CASSTAMSSYNEQFF
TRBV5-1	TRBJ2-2	CASSLVEGATGELFF
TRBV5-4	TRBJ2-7	CASSFPPSEEQYF
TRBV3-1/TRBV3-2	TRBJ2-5	CASSLTSRETQYF
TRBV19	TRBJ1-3	CASSIDLLDRGSGNTIYF
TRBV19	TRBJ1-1	CASSPPGTGFPNTEAFF
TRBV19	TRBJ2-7	CASSPTVNSPEQYF
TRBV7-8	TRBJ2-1	CASSLNSYEQFF
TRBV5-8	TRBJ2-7	CASSLQGGVEQYF
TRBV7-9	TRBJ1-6	CASHRALNSPLHF
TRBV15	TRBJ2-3	CATSRGEGSRTDTQYF
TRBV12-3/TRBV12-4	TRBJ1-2	CASSSRGGYTF
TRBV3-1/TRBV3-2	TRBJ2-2	CASSQGLADYTGELFF
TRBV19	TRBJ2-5	CASSTLRRETQYF
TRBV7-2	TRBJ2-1	CASSPVVDSYNEQFF
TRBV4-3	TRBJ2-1	CASSQDREAGQFF
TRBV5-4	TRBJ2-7	CASSSGTSGHYEQYF
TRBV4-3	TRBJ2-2	CASSQDGVGQGGAGELFF
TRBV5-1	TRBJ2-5	CASSLGGQGGATQYF
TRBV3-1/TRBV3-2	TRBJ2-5	CASSQVVSAQETQYF
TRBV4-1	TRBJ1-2	CASSQVGTGGGYTF
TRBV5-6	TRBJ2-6	CASSPRGGVPGANVLTF
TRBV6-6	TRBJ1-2	CASSYSGQGVYGYTF
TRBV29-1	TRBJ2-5	CSFSISSVETQYF
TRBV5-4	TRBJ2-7	CASTPGGGGANEQYF
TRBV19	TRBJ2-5	CASSIAARGRETQYF
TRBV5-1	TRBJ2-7	CASSLEASSREQYF
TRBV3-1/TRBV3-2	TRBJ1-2	CASSFMLTGTGKYGYTF
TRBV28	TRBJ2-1	CASSLLRQGNEQFF
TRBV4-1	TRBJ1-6	CASSQDQLNSPLHF
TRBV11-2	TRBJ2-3	CASSLDRWLEKADTQYF
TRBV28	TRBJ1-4	CASSPATNEKLFF
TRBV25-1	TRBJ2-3	CASSAGTGGEYF
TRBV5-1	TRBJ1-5	CASSSLGEDQPQHF
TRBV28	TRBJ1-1	CASSLRDMFLMNTEAFF
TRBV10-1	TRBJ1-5	CASEYDRRTNQPQHF
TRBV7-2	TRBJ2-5	CASSLVGLASGGAVETQYF
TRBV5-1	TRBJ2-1	CASSLSYHEQFF
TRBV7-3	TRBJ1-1	CASSLEYRTENTEAFF
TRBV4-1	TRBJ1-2	CASSQYNGYTF
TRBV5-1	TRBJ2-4	CASSSSWDRVRNIQYF